This T cell receptor beta chain is drawn from a study of blood T cell repertoires in COVID-19. About the study: Donors in the United States, Italy and Spain gave samples during acute or convalescent COVID-19. From T cells, B-cell-depleted T cells, or PBMCs came the material, which was cDNA or gDNA.

Original processing methods: Estimates of nucleated cell counts were drawn from the amplification of reference gene primers. Produced via immunoSEQ multiplex PCR; TCRdb's table is partial and in-frame only. That table gives V, J and clone size, and the DNA gave D and trimming. The sample has roughly 200,000 clones, around nine tenths seen once; the top ten hold 2.7%. Germline CDR1 LGHDT, CDR2 YNNKEL (reference sequence). This CDR3 is 15 amino acids long. With 2 bases clipped from V and 7 bases from J, the junction kept 10 bases outside the gene matches. Input material: peripheral blood. The chain couples TRBV3-1 (or the pseudogene TRBV3-2) to TRBJ2-5; 7 bases align to TRBD2. This receptor was obtained from a man in his forties or fifties with active or convalescent COVID-19. CDR3 loop: CASSQPPGPGGTQYF. CDR3 sequence (DNA): TGTGCCAGCAGCCAACCTCCGGGCCCGGGAGGGACCCAGTACTTC.